This TCR beta chain derives from a study of Tregs in tolerant kidney transplant recipients. Background on the study: The nonmyeloablative bone marrow transplants came from related graft donors, with transient mixed chimerism.

V gave up 4 bases and J gave up 1 base, with 3 bases separating them. The germline CDR1 and CDR2 sequences are SGHTA and FQGTGA. The CDR3 totals 12 residues. Data came from immunoSEQ multiplex PCR; TCRdb stores just in-frame clones and leaves some out. The data contain about 94,000 clones, roughly 93% of them singletons. The chain links TRBV7-3 to TRBJ2-3; D unresolved. The TCR sequence derives from a human donor who received a combined kidney and bone marrow transplant. The specimen was CD4+ T cells from blood, collected before the transplant. The CDR3 protein is CASSSGTDTQYF. The DNA for the CDR3 is TGTGCCAGCAGCTCGGGCACAGATACGCAGTATTTT.